The subject of this entry is one T cell receptor beta chain. Its antigen is as yet unknown. Method: immunoSEQ multiplex PCR; TCRdb's copy keeps in-frame clones and lacks some. The sample carries over 30,000 clones, approximately 84% recorded once. This sample was taken from a study of PD-L1 blockade in urothelial cancer. The CDR3 contains 15 residues. V was pared by 2 bases and J by 6 bases, with 14 bases between. The germline V gene has CDR1 SEHNR and CDR2 FQNEAQ (reference sequence). Overall study findings and caveats: At 3 weeks on treatment, tumor-associated clones expanded more with durable benefit.

Time point reported: pretreatment peripheral blood. This sequence originates from a man aged 60-69 years with urothelial cancer. The chain employs TRBV7-9 and TRBJ2-1; a weak D match, TRBD2 (5 bases). The specimen comprised PBMCs, sampled around atezolizumab (anti-PD-L1) treatment. Here the CDR3 reads CASSLSLARPNEQFF. CDR3 coding DNA: TGTGCCAGCAGCTTAAGTCTAGCTAGACCCAATGAGCAGTTCTTC.